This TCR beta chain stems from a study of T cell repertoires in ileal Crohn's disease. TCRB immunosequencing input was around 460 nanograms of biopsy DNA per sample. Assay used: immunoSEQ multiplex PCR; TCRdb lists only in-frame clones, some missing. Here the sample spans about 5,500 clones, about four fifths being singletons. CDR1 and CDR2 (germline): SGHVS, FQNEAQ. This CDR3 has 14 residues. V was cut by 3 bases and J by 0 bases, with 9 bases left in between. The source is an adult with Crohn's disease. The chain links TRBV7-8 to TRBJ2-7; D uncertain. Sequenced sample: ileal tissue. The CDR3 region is CASSFRRNSYEQYF. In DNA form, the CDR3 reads TGTGCCAGCAGCTTTCGGAGAAACTCCTACGAGCAGTACTTC.